Listed below are T cell receptor beta chains from one sample, sequenced in a study of T cells in Graves' hyperthyroidism and ophthalmopathy. One entry per CDR3 protein results from TCRdb running MiXCR on the multiplex PCR reads. The table has hundreds of thousands of distinct CDR3 sequences, approximately 13% seen once. Sequenced sample: blood. The receptor set was obtained from a woman aged 18-29 years with Graves' hyperthyroidism. CDR3s leave out the opening cysteine and the closing phenylalanine or tryptophan. Rows give clone size only sometimes, using once, few, many, or a class for an expanded clone.

CDR3,J,V,size
ASSLPGQGVGSTYNEQF,TRBJ2-1,TRBV18,many
ASSEALLRTSGETQY,TRBJ2-5,TRBV2,many
ASSQVAGGGQETQY,TRBJ2-5,TRBV3-1,many
ATSGRKNTEAF,TRBJ1-1,TRBV24-1,many
ASSEGGDQPQH,TRBJ1-5,TRBV6-1,-
ASSADGDRGKQF,TRBJ2-1,TRBV6-1,few
ASTQLSGVSYEQY,TRBJ2-7,TRBV11-2,-
ASREGVGNTEAF,TRBJ1-1,TRBV6-1,many
SATGLAATYEQY,TRBJ2-7,TRBV20-1,-
ASRLDRMNTEAF,TRBJ1-1,TRBV2,many
ASSLTLNIQY,TRBJ2-4,TRBV12-3/TRBV12-4,many
AWSVLQENIPSRGYT,TRBJ1-2,TRBV30,many
ASGLGYNEQF,TRBJ2-1,TRBV12-5,many
ASSQGQGGKY,TRBJ2-5,TRBV6-1,-
ASSVATGKNTEAF,TRBJ1-1,TRBV9,-
ASSLAGQNQETQY,TRBJ2-5,TRBV5-1,once
ASSPVRGIGGNQPQH,TRBJ1-5,TRBV7-2,-
ASTQGTLGRASYEQY,TRBJ2-7,TRBV4-1,few
SVRGAGAYNEQF,TRBJ2-1,TRBV29-1,many
ASIWGGGAF,TRBJ1-1,TRBV28,many
ASSPIAGAGDTQY,TRBJ2-3,TRBV11-2,many
ASSLKVGQPQH,TRBJ1-5,TRBV12-3/TRBV12-4,many
SARAPWGQEGAF,TRBJ1-1,TRBV20-1,many
SANQGSTGELF,TRBJ2-2,TRBV20-1,many
ASSGLGTVHQPQH,TRBJ1-5,TRBV6-1,many
ASSPTSGIRNEQF,TRBJ2-1,TRBV7-3,many
ATSRDTGTRQPQH,TRBJ1-5,TRBV15,-
ASSLSSGTLMNTEAF,TRBJ1-1,TRBV11-2,many
ASSFRISGNTIY,TRBJ1-3,TRBV28,few
ASSPTSGAVFSYEQF,TRBJ2-1,TRBV12-3/TRBV12-4,-
ASTPPGGSANYGYT,TRBJ1-2,TRBV28,-
ASSIKASGANVLT,TRBJ2-6,TRBV28,many
ASSLFGGSWD,TRBJ2-5,TRBV7-9,-
ASSQGQGGRNIQY,TRBJ2-4,TRBV5-6,many
ASSLDRGGSSPLH,TRBJ1-6,TRBV27,many
ASSGLAWNEQF,TRBJ2-1,TRBV2,-
ASSSRGRRLAAYEQY,TRBJ2-7,TRBV7-2,many
ASSQDRVTPETQY,TRBJ2-5,TRBV2,-
ASSLGQGAGYEQY,TRBJ2-7,TRBV12-3/TRBV12-4,-